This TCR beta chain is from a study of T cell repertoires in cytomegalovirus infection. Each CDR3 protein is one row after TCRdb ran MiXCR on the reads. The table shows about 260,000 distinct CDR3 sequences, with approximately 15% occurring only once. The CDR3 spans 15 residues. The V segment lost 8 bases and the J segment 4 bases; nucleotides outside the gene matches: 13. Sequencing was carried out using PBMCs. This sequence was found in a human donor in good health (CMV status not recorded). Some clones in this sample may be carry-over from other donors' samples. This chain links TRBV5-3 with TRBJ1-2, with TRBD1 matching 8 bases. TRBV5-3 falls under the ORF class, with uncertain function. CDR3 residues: CASSASGGAGYGYTF. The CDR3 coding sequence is TGTGCCAGCAGCGCCTCAGGGGGCGCGGGCTATGGCTACACCTTC.